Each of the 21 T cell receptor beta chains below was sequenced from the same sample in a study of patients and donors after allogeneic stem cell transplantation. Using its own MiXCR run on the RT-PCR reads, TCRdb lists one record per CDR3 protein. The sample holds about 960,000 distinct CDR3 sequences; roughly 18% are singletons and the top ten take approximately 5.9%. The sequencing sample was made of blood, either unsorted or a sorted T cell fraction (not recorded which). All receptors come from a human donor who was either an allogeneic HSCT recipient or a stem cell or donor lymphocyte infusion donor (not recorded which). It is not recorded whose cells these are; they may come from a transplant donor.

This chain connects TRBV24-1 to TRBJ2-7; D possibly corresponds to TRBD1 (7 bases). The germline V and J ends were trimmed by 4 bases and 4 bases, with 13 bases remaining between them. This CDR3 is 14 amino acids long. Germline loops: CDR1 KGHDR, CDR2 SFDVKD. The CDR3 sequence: CATSESTGRYEQYF. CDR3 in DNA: TGTGCCACCAGTGAGTCGACAGGGAGGTACGAGCAGTACTTC.

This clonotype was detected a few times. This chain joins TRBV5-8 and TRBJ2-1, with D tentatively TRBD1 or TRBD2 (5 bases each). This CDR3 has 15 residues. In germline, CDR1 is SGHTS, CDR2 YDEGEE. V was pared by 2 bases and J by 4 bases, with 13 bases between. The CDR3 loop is CASSFGGRRYNEQFF. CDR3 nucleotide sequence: TGTGCCAGCAGCTTTGGGGGTCGGAGGTACAATGAGCAGTTCTTC.

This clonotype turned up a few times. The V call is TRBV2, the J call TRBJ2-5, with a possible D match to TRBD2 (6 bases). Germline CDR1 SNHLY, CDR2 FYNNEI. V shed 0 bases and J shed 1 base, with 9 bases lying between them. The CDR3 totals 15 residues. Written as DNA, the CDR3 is TGTGCCAGCAGTGAAGCGCGGGGTTTCCAAGAGACCCAGTACTTC. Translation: CASSEARGFQETQYF.

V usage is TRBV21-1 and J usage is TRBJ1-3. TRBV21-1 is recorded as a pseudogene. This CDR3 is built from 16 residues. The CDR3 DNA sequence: TGTGCCAGCAGCATACCATTAAGACCCTCTGGAAACACCATATATTTT. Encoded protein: CASSIPLRPSGNTIYF.

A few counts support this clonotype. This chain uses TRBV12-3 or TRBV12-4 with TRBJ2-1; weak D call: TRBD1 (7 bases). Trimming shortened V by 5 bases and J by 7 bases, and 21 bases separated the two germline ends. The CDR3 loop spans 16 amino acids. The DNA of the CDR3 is TGTGCCAGCAGTAAGAGGGGGCTGGAGGGAAAGAATGAGCAGTTCTTC. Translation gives CASSKRGLEGKNEQFF.

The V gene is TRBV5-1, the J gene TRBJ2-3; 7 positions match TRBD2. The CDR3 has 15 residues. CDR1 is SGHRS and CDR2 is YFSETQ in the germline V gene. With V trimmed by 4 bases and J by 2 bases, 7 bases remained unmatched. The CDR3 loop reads CASSLTSRTTDTQYF. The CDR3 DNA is TGCGCCAGCAGCCTGACTAGCAGAACCACAGATACGCAGTATTTT.

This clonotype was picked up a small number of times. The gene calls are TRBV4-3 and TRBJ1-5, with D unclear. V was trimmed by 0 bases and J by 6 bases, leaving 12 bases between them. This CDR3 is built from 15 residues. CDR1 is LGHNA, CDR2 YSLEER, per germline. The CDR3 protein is CASSQEGSYSQPQHF. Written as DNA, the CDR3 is TGCGCCAGCAGCCAAGAAGGATCCTATAGTCAGCCCCAGCATTTT.

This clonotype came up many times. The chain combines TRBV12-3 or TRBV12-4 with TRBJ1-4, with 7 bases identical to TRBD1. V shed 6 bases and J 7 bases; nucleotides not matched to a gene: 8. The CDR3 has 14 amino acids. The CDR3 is CASSYRGGSEKLFF. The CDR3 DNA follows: TGTGCCAGCAGCTACAGGGGAGGTAGTGAAAAACTGTTTTTT.

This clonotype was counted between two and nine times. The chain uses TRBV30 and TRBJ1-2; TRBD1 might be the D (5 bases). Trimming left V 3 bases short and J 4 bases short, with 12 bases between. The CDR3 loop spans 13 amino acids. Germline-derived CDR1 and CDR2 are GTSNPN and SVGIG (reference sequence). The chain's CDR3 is CAWSIEGPYGYTF. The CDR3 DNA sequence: TGTGCCTGGAGCATCGAGGGGCCCTATGGCTACACCTTC.

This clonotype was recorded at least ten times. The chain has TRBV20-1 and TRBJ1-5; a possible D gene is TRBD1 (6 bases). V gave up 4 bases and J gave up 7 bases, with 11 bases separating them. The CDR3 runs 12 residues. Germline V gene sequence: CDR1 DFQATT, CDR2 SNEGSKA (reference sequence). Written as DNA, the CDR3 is TGCAGTGCTACGACAGGTCCCCAGCCCCAGCATTTT. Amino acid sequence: CSATTGPQPQHF.

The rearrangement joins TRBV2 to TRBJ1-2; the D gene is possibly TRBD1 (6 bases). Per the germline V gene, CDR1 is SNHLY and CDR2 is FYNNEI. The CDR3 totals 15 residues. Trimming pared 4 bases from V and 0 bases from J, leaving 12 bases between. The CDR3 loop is CASSVRQESNYGYTF. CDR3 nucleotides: TGTGCCAGCAGTGTACGACAGGAATCTAACTATGGCTACACCTTC.

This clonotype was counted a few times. In DNA form, the CDR3 reads TGTGCCAGACAGGGGGGGCAGTACACTGAAGCTTTCTTT. This codes for CARQGGQYTEAFF. The V gene is TRBV2, the J gene TRBJ1-1; 8 nucleotides match TRBD1. The J segment lost 3 bases and the V segment lost 9 bases, leaving 6 bases of the junction unmatched. Looked up from germline, CDR1 is SNHLY and CDR2 is FYNNEI. The CDR3 covers 13 residues.

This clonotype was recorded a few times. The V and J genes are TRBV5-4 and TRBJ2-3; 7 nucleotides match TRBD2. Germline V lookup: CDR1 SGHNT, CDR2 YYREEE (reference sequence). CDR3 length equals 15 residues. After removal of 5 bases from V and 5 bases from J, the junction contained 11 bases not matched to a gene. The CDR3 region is CASRTGTPGGDTQYF. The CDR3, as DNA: TGTGCCAGCAGAACCGGGACTCCGGGGGGAGATACGCAGTATTTT.

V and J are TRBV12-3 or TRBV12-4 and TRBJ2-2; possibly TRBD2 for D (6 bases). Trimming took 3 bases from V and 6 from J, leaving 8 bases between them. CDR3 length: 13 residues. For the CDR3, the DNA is TGTGCCAGCAGTTTGCGGGAACCCGGGGAGCTGTTTTTT. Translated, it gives CASSLREPGELFF.

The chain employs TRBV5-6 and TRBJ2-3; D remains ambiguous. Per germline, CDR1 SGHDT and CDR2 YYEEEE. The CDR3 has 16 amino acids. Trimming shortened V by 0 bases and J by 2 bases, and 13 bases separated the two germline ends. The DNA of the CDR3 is TGTGCCAGCAGCTTGGACAGACCCGATCTCACAGATACGCAGTATTTT. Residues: CASSLDRPDLTDTQYF.

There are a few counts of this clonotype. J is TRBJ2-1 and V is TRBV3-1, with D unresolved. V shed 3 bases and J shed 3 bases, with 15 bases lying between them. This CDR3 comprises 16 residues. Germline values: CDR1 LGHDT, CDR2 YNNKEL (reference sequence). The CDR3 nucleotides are TGTGCCAGCAGCCAGGATTTGAGGCCCCACTACAATGAGCAGTTCTTC. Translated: CASSQDLRPHYNEQFF.

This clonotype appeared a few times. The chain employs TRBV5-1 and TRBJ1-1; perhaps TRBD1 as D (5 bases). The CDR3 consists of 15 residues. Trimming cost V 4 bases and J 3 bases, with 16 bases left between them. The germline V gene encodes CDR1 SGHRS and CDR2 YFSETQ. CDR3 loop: CASSPATLGDTEAFF. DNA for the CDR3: TGCGCCAGCAGCCCGGCGACTTTAGGGGACACTGAAGCTTTCTTT.

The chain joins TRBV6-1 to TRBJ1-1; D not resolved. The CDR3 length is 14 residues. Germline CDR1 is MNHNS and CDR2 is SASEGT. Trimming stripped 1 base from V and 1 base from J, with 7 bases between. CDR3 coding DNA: TGTGCCAGCAGTGAAGGGTTGGGGAACACTGAAGCTTTCTTT. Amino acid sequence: CASSEGLGNTEAFF.

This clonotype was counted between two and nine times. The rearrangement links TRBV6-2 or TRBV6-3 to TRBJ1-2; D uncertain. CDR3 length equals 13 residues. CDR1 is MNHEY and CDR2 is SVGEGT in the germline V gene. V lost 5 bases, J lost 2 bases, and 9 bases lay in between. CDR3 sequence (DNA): TGTGCCAGCAGTCACGTTATCAACTATGGCTACACCTTC. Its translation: CASSHVINYGYTF.

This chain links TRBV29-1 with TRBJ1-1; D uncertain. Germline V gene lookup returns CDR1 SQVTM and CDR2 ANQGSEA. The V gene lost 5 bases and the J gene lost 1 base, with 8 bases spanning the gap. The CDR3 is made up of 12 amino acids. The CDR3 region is CSVRKGNTEAFF. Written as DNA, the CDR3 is TGCAGCGTTAGAAAGGGGAACACTGAAGCTTTCTTT.

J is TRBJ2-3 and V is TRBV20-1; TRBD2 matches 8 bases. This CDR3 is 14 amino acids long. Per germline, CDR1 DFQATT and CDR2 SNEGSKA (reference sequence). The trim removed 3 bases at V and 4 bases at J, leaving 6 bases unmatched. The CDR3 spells CSASGTRKADTQYF. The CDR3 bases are TGCAGTGCTAGTGGGACTAGAAAGGCAGATACGCAGTATTTT.